These 32 T cell receptor beta chains came from one sample sequenced in a study of blood T cell repertoires in COVID-19. Sequenced by immunoSEQ multiplex PCR; TCRdb stores in-frame clones only, minus some. The table includes some 200,000 clones, more than 80% detected once. Sequencing used PBMCs or T cells enriched from blood (not recorded which). The receptor set was obtained from a woman aged 40 to 50 with acute COVID-19.

The gene calls are TRBV6-5 and TRBJ1-1; 8 bases align to TRBD1. The CDR3 contains 14 residues. V gave up 6 bases and J gave up 5 bases; unmatched junction bases: 8. Germline-derived CDR1 and CDR2 are MNHEY and SVGAGI. The CDR3 reads CASRYNRGLTEAFF. The CDR3 DNA is TGTGCCAGCAGATACAACAGGGGGTTGACTGAAGCTTTCTTT.

This clone was recorded only once. The V call is TRBV2, the J call TRBJ2-3; 12 positions match TRBD2. This CDR3 region has 15 residues. Germline values: CDR1 SNHLY, CDR2 FYNNEI. Germline trimming cut 6 bases from V and 10 bases from J; bases unmatched to any gene: 11. For the CDR3, the DNA is TGTGCCAGCAGCTTACTAGCGGGGGGCGCGGAAGCGCAGTATTTT. It encodes CASSLLAGGAEAQYF.

J is TRBJ1-4 and V is TRBV28, with a tentative D call TRBD1 (6 bases). CDR1 is MDHEN and CDR2 is SYDVKM in the germline V gene. V lost 7 bases and J 7 bases, leaving 13 bases between the germline ends. The CDR3 runs 13 residues. The CDR3 DNA sequence: TGTGCCAGCACCGTGACAGGAGGTGAAAAACTGTTTTTT. It specifies CASTVTGGEKLFF. The variable domain in full, completed from reference TRBV28 and TRBJ1-4, reads DVKVTQSSRYLVKRTGEKVFLECVQDMDHENMFWYRQDPGLGLRLIYFSYDVKMKEKGDIPEGYSVSREKKERFSLILESASTNQTSMYLCASTVTGGEKLFFGSGTQLSVL.

The chain couples TRBV5-1 to TRBJ1-1, with 7 bases identical to TRBD1. Trimming at V came to 4 bases and at J to 2 bases, leaving 8 bases not matched to a gene. Germline V gene data show CDR1 as SGHRS and CDR2 as YFSETQ. The CDR3 loop spans 15 amino acids. This CDR3 is CASSPWTGLNTEAFF. As DNA, the CDR3 is TGCGCCAGCAGCCCCTGGACAGGCTTAAACACTGAAGCTTTCTTT.

V is TRBV6-2 or TRBV6-3 and J is TRBJ2-6; D gene unclear. The V gene lost 2 bases and the J gene lost 0 bases, with 5 bases spanning the gap. There are 15 residues in the CDR3. In germline, CDR1 is MNHEY, CDR2 SVGEGT. This CDR3 reads CASSYGFSGANVLTF. CDR3 sequence (DNA): TGTGCCAGCAGTTACGGCTTCTCTGGGGCCAACGTCCTGACTTTC.

The genes are TRBV6-5 and TRBJ1-4; D possibly corresponds to TRBD1 (6 bases). Germline lookup yields CDR1 MNHEY and CDR2 SVGAGI. This CDR3 region has 14 residues. V gave up 10 bases and J gave up 3 bases, with 15 bases separating them. In nucleotides, the CDR3 is TGTGCCATCAAACAGGGCCCGGCTAATGAAAAACTGTTTTTT. Translated, it gives CAIKQGPANEKLFF.

This clone was counted once. The gene calls are TRBV6-5 and TRBJ2-7; no clear D. The germline gives CDR1 MNHEY, CDR2 SVGAGI. V was cut by 7 bases and J by 0 bases, with 10 bases left in between. The CDR3 is made up of 13 amino acids. CDR3 in DNA: TGTGCCAGCACCGAAGTGGCCTCCTACGAGCAGTACTTC. Protein: CASTEVASYEQYF.

The chain couples TRBV12-5 to TRBJ1-2; 8 bases line up with TRBD1. CDR3 length equals 11 residues. V trimming: 1 base; J trimming: 13 bases; junction bases outside the gene matches: 2. Germline V lookup: CDR1 LGHNT, CDR2 FRNRAP. This CDR3 reads CASGLGQGSTF. CDR3 nucleotides: TGTGCTAGTGGTTTGGGACAGGGGTCCACCTTC.

The chain has TRBV14 and TRBJ2-5, with a weak D call TRBD1 (5 bases). V was pared by 5 bases and J by 2 bases, with 12 bases between. Germline assignment: CDR1 SGHDN and CDR2 FVKESK. This CDR3 is 14 amino acids long. Written as DNA, the CDR3 is TGTGCCAGCAGCTTCCGACAGAATCAAGAGACCCAGTACTTC. It encodes CASSFRQNQETQYF.

The rearrangement joins TRBV7-2 to TRBJ1-6; no definite D call. The CDR3 consists of 13 residues. The V end lost 5 bases, the J end lost 5 bases, and 7 bases lay between the germline ends. From germline, CDR1 is SGHTA and CDR2 FQGNSA. CDR3 nucleotides: TGTGCCAGCAGCACATTAAATAATTCACCCCTCCACTTT. This gives the protein CASSTLNNSPLHF.

The V and J genes are TRBV12-3 or TRBV12-4 and TRBJ1-2; D uncertain. V was shortened by 2 bases and J by 6 bases, with 10 bases between the two germline ends. The CDR3 totals 13 residues. This CDR3 reads CASSLNSFDGYTF. In nucleotides, the CDR3 is TGTGCCAGCAGTTTAAACAGTTTCGATGGCTACACCTTC.

The chain employs TRBV30 and TRBJ1-1; D ambiguous. CDR1 and CDR2 from the germline V gene are GTSNPN and SVGIG (reference sequence). Trimming shortened V by 6 bases and J by 1 base, and 18 bases separated the two germline ends. This CDR3 contains 15 residues. CDR3 sequence: CACQADYSRNTEAFF. The DNA for the CDR3 is TGTGCCTGTCAGGCCGACTACAGCAGGAACACTGAAGCTTTCTTT.

The chain employs TRBV18 and TRBJ1-3; 9 bases map to TRBD1. V trimming: 1 base; J trimming: 4 bases; junction bases outside the gene matches: 8. The CDR3 sequence is 17 residues long. Germline CDR1 and CDR2: KGHSH and LQKENI. The CDR3 nucleotides read TGTGCCAGCTCACCACTTGGCAACAGGGGGCCGGGAAACACCATATATTTT. Its translation is CASSPLGNRGPGNTIYF.

The chain combines TRBV2 with TRBJ1-6; no firm D call. The ends were cut back, 7 bases at V and 6 bases at J, with 10 bases in the middle. The germline CDR1 and CDR2 sequences are SNHLY and FYNNEI. The length of the CDR3 is 13 residues. The CDR3 is CASKNSFNSPLHF. The CDR3 bases are TGTGCCAGCAAGAATAGTTTTAATTCACCCCTCCACTTT.

A single count supports this clone. The chain employs TRBV15 and TRBJ1-1, with D unclear. The CDR3 is 14 residues long. V was clipped by 3 bases and J by 6 bases, with 14 bases between them. Germline-derived CDR1 and CDR2 are LNHNV and YYDKDF (reference sequence). CDR3 sequence: CATSRPLSGAEAFF. CDR3 bases: TGTGCCACCAGCAGGCCCCTTTCCGGGGCTGAAGCTTTCTTT.

J is TRBJ2-7 and V is TRBV6-5; D is possibly TRBD1 (7 bases). V dropped 2 bases and J dropped 2 bases, with 13 bases sitting between them. Looked up from germline, CDR1 is MNHEY and CDR2 is SVGAGI. The CDR3 is 15 residues long. Here the CDR3 reads CASSYAEGAAYEQYF. CDR3 nucleotide sequence: TGTGCCAGCAGTTACGCGGAGGGGGCCGCCTACGAGCAGTACTTC.

This chain joins TRBV7-2 and TRBJ1-2; D is unclear. Trimming left V 1 base short and J 0 bases short, with 12 bases between. The CDR3 runs to 16 residues. Germline V lookup: CDR1 SGHTA, CDR2 FQGNSA. CDR3 coding DNA: TGTGCCAGCAGCTTAGTCCCCGCCAGGACTAACTATGGCTACACCTTC. This gives the protein CASSLVPARTNYGYTF.

This clone was counted ten times or more. The chain is built from TRBV4-3 and TRBJ2-7, with a possible D match to TRBD2 (5 bases). The germline CDR1 and CDR2 sequences are LGHNA and YSLEER. The CDR3 has 13 amino acids. V was shortened by 0 bases and J by 7 bases, with 10 bases between the two germline ends. The CDR3 DNA reads as TGCGCCAGCAGCCAAGAGTCGGGCGGGGAGCAGTACTTC. Its translation is CASSQESGGEQYF.

This chain uses TRBV29-1 with TRBJ1-2; weak D call: TRBD1 (6 bases). CDR3 length: 12 amino acids. V gave up 7 bases and J gave up 5 bases, with 14 bases separating them. Per germline, CDR1 SQVTM and CDR2 ANQGSEA. CDR3 DNA sequence: TGCAGCGGTACAACAGGGCTATATGGCTACACCTTC. Translation: CSGTTGLYGYTF.

This sequence joins TRBV6-1 and TRBJ1-2; D ambiguous. Germline CDR1 reads MNHNS; CDR2 reads SASEGT. This CDR3 spans 14 amino acids. Trimming cost V 0 bases and J 3 bases, with 8 bases left between them. This chain's CDR3 is CASSEASGYYGYTF. For the CDR3, the DNA is TGTGCCAGCAGTGAAGCGTCGGGGTACTATGGCTACACCTTC.

The CDR3 here is CASSETVNTEAFF. CDR3 nucleotide sequence: TGTGCCAGCAGTGAGACAGTGAACACTGAAGCTTTCTTT. The V and J genes are TRBV2 and TRBJ1-1, with D possibly TRBD1 on 5 matching bases. Trimming took off 3 bases at V and 0 bases at J, with 5 bases between the two ends. The CDR3 consists of 13 residues. Germline-derived CDR1 and CDR2 are SNHLY and FYNNEI.

The rearrangement uses TRBV2 and TRBJ1-2; 12 bases map to TRBD1. This CDR3 spans 17 amino acids. CDR1 is SNHLY, CDR2 FYNNEI, per germline. V shed 5 bases and J 3 bases; nucleotides not matched to a gene: 10. CDR3 amino acids: CASSPGTGGLRDYGYTF. CDR3 nucleotide sequence: TGTGCCAGCAGTCCCGGGACAGGGGGCCTGAGGGACTATGGCTACACCTTC.

This chain joins TRBV9 and TRBJ1-1; 11 nucleotides line up with TRBD1. The CDR3 has 15 amino acids. J lost 4 bases, V lost 4 bases, and 6 bases had no gene match. Germline V gene data show CDR1 as SGDLS and CDR2 as YYNGEE. The CDR3 loop is CASSLEGTGGTEAFF. The DNA for the CDR3 is TGTGCCAGCAGCCTAGAAGGGACAGGGGGCACTGAAGCTTTCTTT.

In this sample, this clone turned up once. This chain uses TRBV5-1 with TRBJ1-3; D uncertain. Per the germline V gene, CDR1 is SGHRS and CDR2 is YFSETQ. This CDR3 has 16 amino acids. Trimming took 1 base from V and 0 from J, leaving 11 bases between them. The CDR3: CASSLSPEISGNTIYF. The DNA of the CDR3 is TGCGCCAGCAGCTTGTCACCAGAAATCTCTGGAAACACCATATATTTT.

The rearrangement links TRBV9 to TRBJ1-4, with 7 bases matching TRBD1. The CDR3 sequence is 12 residues long. V gave up 2 bases and J gave up 8 bases; unmatched junction bases: 0. Germline CDR1 and CDR2: SGDLS and YYNGEE. The CDR3 bases are TGTGCCAGCAGCGTCAGGGGGGAAAAACTGTTTTTT. This encodes CASSVRGEKLFF.

Note on this clone: Relative to the germline gene, one junction end is altered; a read error may explain this. The chain has TRBV20-1 and TRBJ2-5, with 8 positions matching TRBD1. Germline CDR1 DFQATT, CDR2 SNEGSKA (reference sequence). This CDR3 is 11 amino acids long. The CDR3 loop is CSARGQGWQYF. The CDR3 DNA follows: TGCAGTGCGAGAGGACAGGGATGGCAGTACTTC.

The rearrangement uses TRBV5-6 and TRBJ2-6, with D uncertain. Trimming shortened V by 3 bases and J by 0 bases, and 7 bases separated the two germline ends. Looked up from germline, CDR1 is SGHDT and CDR2 is YYEEEE. CDR3 length: 15 residues. CDR3 bases: TGTGCCAGCAGCTCCGACACCTCTGGGGCCAACGTCCTGACTTTC. Protein sequence: CASSSDTSGANVLTF.

The CDR3 bases are TGTGCCAGCAGTTCCCGGGGATTCACTAATGAAAAACTGTTTTTT. This translates into CASSSRGFTNEKLFF. The chain carries TRBV27 and TRBJ1-4; D unclear. This CDR3 contains 15 residues. Germline assignment: CDR1 MNHEY and CDR2 SMNVEV (reference sequence). With 4 bases removed from V and 2 bases from J, the gap between germline ends came to 11 bases.

The gene calls are TRBV7-2 and TRBJ2-1; tentatively, D is TRBD2 (6 bases). Germline CDR1 is SGHTA and CDR2 is FQGNSA. V was clipped by 1 base and J by 6 bases, with 16 bases between them. This CDR3 is built from 16 residues. The CDR3: CASSLGGASAVNEQFF. For the CDR3, the DNA is TGTGCCAGCAGCTTAGGGGGAGCTAGCGCTGTCAATGAGCAGTTCTTC.

The CDR3 DNA reads as TGTGCCAGCATGGAGGGGTGGAATCAGCCCCAGCATTTT. This encodes CASMEGWNQPQHF. V is TRBV6-6 and J is TRBJ1-5, with D possibly matching TRBD1 (5 bases). Germline V CDR1 and CDR2: MNHNY, SVGAGI (reference sequence). There are 13 residues in the CDR3. V was pared by 7 bases and J by 4 bases, with 11 bases between.

Of note for this clone: The same CDR3 also results from other DNA sequences found in this sample. The rearrangement links TRBV18 to TRBJ2-5; D is ambiguous. The CDR3 totals 12 residues. Per germline, CDR1 KGHSH and CDR2 LQKENI. Trimming left V 3 bases short and J 5 bases short, with 7 bases between. CDR3 DNA sequence: TGTGCCAGCTCACCCTCCCAGGAGACCCAGTACTTC. As protein: CASSPSQETQYF.

This chain joins TRBV24-1 and TRBJ1-3, with TRBD1 matching over 10 bases. V lost 2 bases and J lost 8; bases outside the gene matches: 8. The CDR3 has 16 residues. The V gene's germline CDR1 is KGHDR and CDR2 SFDVKD. The DNA for the CDR3 is TGTGCCACCAGTGATTCCTCCGGACAGGGGGGACACACCATATATTTT. It codes for CATSDSSGQGGHTIYF.